These 9 T cell receptor beta chains originate from one sample sequenced in a study of cytomegalovirus exposure and HLA in healthy donors. The PCR employed 60 Vbeta primers together with 13 Jbeta primers. Some clones are missing from TCRdb's copy, which holds only in-frame ones; the method was immunoSEQ multiplex PCR. The repertoire holds roughly 130,000 clones, with approximately 68% as singletons. The sequenced sample was PBMCs. These receptors originate from a man younger than 45 in good health and CMV-seropositive.

The chain is built from TRBV15 and TRBJ2-5, with 8 bases fitting TRBD1. The better agreement between TRBJ2-7 and the DNA end casts doubt on the J call. Germline lookup yields CDR1 LNHNV and CDR2 YYDKDF (reference sequence). This CDR3 contains 15 residues. The CDR3 DNA is TGTGCCACCAGCCCTCGACAGGGGCTAACCTACGAGCAGTACTTC. Amino acid sequence: CATSPRQGLTYEQYF.

This chain joins TRBV11-3 and TRBJ2-1; maybe TRBD1 (5 bases). The CDR3 covers 15 residues. V shed 1 base and J shed 9 bases, with 16 bases lying between them. The germline V gene encodes CDR1 SGHNT and CDR2 YENEEA. The DNA of the CDR3 is TGTGCCAGCAGCTTAGGGGGCAGGGCTGGTGGTGAGCAGTTCTTC. Its protein is CASSLGGRAGGEQFF.

The chain is built from TRBV5-1 and TRBJ2-3; D is unclear. Germline V gene lookup returns CDR1 SGHRS and CDR2 YFSETQ. The V gene lost 2 bases and the J gene lost 2 bases, with 9 bases spanning the gap. CDR3 length: 14 amino acids. CDR3 DNA: TGCGCCAGCAGCTTCGGAGACCCCACAGATACGCAGTATTTT. Translation: CASSFGDPTDTQYF. Filled out from reference TRBV5-1 and TRBJ2-3, the complete variable domain reads KAGVTQTPRYLIKTRGQQVTLSCSPISGHRSVSWYQQTPGQGLQFLFEYFSETQRNKGNFPGRFSGRQFSNSRSEMNVSTLELGDSALYLCASSFGDPTDTQYFGPGTRLTVL.

The V and J genes are TRBV9 and TRBJ2-5, with 8 nucleotides matching TRBD2. V shed 0 bases, J shed 4 bases, and the junction held 5 bases outside the gene matches. CDR1 is SGDLS, CDR2 YYNGEE, per germline. This CDR3 region has 15 residues. CDR3 sequence reads: CASSVAAGVLETQYF. The CDR3 nucleotides read TGTGCCAGCAGCGTAGCAGCGGGAGTTTTAGAGACCCAGTACTTC.

The chain couples TRBV18 to TRBJ2-3, with TRBD2 matching over 10 bases. Unmatched junction bases numbered 9, after V lost 1 base and J lost 2 bases. The germline V gene encodes CDR1 KGHSH and CDR2 LQKENI. This CDR3 has 18 residues. CDR3 DNA sequence: TGTGCCAGCTCACCACTTAGAGAACTAGCGGGAATCACAGATACGCAGTATTTT. Translated: CASSPLRELAGITDTQYF.

The rearrangement joins TRBV14 to TRBJ1-2; D is undetermined. CDR1 is SGHDN and CDR2 is FVKESK in the germline V gene. The length of the CDR3 is 14 residues. The V and J ends lost 6 bases and 6 bases respectively, with 17 bases between them. CDR3 nucleotide sequence: TGTGCCAGCAGAAATTCGGGAGGTGGCCATGGCTACACCTTC. Its translation is CASRNSGGGHGYTF.

The J gene is TRBJ1-1, the V gene TRBV28; 7 nucleotides agree with TRBD1. The CDR3 is 17 amino acids. V lost 3 bases to trimming and J lost 0 bases; unmatched junction nucleotides: 10. Germline assignment: CDR1 MDHEN and CDR2 SYDVKM. CDR3: CASSFPGTALMNTEAFF. CDR3 nucleotides: TGTGCCAGCAGTTTCCCCGGGACAGCTCTCATGAACACTGAAGCTTTCTTT.

In its sample, this clone was seen a few times. V usage is TRBV6-1 and J usage is TRBJ2-2; TRBD2 aligns across 8 bases. Germline CDR1 is MNHNS and CDR2 is SASEGT. The CDR3 covers 16 residues. After removal of 2 bases from V and 2 bases from J, the junction contained 4 bases not matched to a gene. CDR3 bases: TGTGCCAGCAGTGAAAGGGCGGGAGGTAACACCGGGGAGCTGTTTTTT. This encodes CASSERAGGNTGELFF.

The V and J genes are TRBV6-5 and TRBJ1-4; TRBD1 matches 7 bases. The V and J ends lost 0 bases and 11 bases, in that order; junction bases with no gene match: 12. The CDR3 is made up of 16 amino acids. Germline-derived CDR1 and CDR2 are MNHEY and SVGAGI. The CDR3 DNA sequence: TGTGCCAGCAGTTACTCGCACGATGCCGGGACAGCCAAACTGTTTTTT. Translated, it gives CASSYSHDAGTAKLFF.